A few counts support the clone carrying this T cell receptor beta chain. The CDR3 length is 11 residues. With V trimmed by 8 bases and J by 6 bases, 6 bases remained unmatched. CDR1 and CDR2 (germline): SQVTM, ANQGSEA. Reverse transcription of extracted RNA yielded cDNA, which provided the sequencing template. Assay used: immunoSEQ multiplex PCR; TCRdb lists only in-frame clones, some missing. The sample records some 180,000 clones, 63% being singletons. These data come from a study of CD8+ T cells in alopecia areata. Study-wide context: For the treated group, dosing was oral tofacitinib at 5 to 10 mg twice daily.

This receptor was obtained from a human donor with alopecia areata. V gene TRBV29-1 combines with J gene TRBJ1-1; 7 nucleotides agree with TRBD1. This material consisted of CD4+ T cells sorted from blood, taken at week 0. CDR3 nucleotide sequence: TGCAGCACAGACAGGGAACCTGAAGCTTTCTTT. This gives the protein CSTDREPEAFF.